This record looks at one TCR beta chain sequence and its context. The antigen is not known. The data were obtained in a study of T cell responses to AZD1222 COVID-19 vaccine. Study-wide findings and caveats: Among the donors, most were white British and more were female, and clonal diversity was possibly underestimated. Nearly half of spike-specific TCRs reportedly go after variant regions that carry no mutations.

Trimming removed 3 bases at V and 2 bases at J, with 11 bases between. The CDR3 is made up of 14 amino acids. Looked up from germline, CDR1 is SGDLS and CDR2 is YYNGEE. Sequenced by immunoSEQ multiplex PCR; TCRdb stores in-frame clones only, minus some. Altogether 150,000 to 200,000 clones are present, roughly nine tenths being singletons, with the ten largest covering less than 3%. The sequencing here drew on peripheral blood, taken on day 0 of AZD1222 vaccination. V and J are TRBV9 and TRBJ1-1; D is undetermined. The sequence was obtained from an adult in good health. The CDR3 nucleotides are TGTGCCAGCAGCGCCATTCCAGAAAACACTGAAGCTTTCTTT. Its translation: CASSAIPENTEAFF. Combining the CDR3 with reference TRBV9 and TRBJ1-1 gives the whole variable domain DSGVTQTPKHLITATGQRVTLRCSPRSGDLSVYWYQQSLDQGLQFLIQYYNGEERAKGNILERFSAQQFPDLHSELNLSSLELGDSALYFCASSAIPENTEAFFGQGTRLTVV.